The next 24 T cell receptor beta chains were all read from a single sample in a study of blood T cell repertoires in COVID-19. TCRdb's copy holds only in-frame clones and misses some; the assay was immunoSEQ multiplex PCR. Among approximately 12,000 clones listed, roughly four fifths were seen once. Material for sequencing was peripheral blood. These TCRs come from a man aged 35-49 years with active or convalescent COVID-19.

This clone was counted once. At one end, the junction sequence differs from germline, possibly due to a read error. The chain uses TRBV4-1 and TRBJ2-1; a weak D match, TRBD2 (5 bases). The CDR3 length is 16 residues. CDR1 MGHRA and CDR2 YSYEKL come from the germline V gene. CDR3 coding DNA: TGCGCCAGCAGCGAAGACGGGCTGCGGAGGAGCGATGAGCAGTTCTTC. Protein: CASSEDGLRRSDEQFF.

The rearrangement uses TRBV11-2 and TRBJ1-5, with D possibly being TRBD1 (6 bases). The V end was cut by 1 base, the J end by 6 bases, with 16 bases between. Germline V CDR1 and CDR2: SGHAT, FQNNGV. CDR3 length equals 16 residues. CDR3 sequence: CASSLGLQGSGQPQHF. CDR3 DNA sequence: TGTGCCAGCAGCTTAGGCTTACAGGGTTCAGGTCAGCCCCAGCATTTT.

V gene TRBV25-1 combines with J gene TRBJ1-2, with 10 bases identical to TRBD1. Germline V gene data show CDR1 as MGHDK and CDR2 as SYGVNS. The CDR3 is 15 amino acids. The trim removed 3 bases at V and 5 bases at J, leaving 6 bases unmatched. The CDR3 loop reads CASSDPRTGGYGYTF. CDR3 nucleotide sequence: TGTGCCAGCAGTGATCCAAGGACAGGGGGATATGGCTACACCTTC.

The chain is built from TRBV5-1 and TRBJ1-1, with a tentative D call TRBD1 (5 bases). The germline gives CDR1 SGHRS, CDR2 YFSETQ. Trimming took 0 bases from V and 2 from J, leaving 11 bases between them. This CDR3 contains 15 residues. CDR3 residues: CASSLVGEDNTEAFF. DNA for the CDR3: TGCGCCAGCAGCTTGGTAGGGGAAGACAACACTGAAGCTTTCTTT.

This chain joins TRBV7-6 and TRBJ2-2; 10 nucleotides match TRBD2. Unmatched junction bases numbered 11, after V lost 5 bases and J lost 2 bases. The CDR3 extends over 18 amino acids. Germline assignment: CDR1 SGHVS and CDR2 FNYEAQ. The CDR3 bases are TGTGCCAGCAGCCCCCAGGCTAGCGGGGGTACTAACACCGGGGAGCTGTTTTTT. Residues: CASSPQASGGTNTGELFF. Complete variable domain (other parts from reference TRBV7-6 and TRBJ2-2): GAGVSQSPRYKVTKRGQDVALRCDPISGHVSLYWYRQALGQGPEFLTYFNYEAQQDKSGLPNDRFSAERPEGSISTLTIQRTEQRDSAMYRCASSPQASGGTNTGELFFGEGSRLTVL.

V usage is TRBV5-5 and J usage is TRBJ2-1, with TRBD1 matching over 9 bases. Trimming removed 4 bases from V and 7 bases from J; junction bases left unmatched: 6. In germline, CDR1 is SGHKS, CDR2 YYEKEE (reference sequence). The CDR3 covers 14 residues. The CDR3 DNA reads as TGTGCCAGCAGCATGGGACAGGGTCCGAATGAGCAGTTCTTC. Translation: CASSMGQGPNEQFF.

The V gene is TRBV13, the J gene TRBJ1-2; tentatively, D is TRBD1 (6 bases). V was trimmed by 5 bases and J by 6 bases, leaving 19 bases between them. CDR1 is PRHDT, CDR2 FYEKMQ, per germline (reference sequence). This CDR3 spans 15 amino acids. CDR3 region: CASSPSDRYTHGYTF. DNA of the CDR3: TGTGCCAGCAGCCCGTCCGACAGGTACACTCATGGCTACACCTTC.

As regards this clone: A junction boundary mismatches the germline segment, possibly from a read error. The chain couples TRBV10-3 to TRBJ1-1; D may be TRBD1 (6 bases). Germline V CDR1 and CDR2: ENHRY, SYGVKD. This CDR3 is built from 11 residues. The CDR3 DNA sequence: TGTGCCATCAGTGGGGACACGGAAGCTTTCTTT. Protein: CAISGDTEAFF.

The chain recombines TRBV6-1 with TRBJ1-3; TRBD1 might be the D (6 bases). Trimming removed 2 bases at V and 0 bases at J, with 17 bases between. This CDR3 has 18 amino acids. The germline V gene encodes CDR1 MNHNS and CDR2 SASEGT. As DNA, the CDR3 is TGTGCCAGCAGTGAATGGAGGATGGGGGCGGCCTCTGGAAACACCATATATTTT. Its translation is CASSEWRMGAASGNTIYF.

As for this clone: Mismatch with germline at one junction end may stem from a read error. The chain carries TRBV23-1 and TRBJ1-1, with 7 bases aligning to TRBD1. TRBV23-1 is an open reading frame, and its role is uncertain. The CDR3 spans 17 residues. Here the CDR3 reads CASTQEGARVGNTEAFF. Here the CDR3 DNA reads TGCGCCAGCACTCAAGAGGGGGCGAGAGTAGGGAACACTGAAGCTTTCTTT.

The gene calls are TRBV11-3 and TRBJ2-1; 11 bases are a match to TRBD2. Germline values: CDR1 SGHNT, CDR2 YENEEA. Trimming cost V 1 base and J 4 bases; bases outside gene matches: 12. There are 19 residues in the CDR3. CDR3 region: CASSLGGIAGGGRYNEQFF. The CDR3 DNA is TGTGCCAGCAGCTTAGGAGGCATAGCGGGAGGGGGTCGATACAATGAGCAGTTCTTC.

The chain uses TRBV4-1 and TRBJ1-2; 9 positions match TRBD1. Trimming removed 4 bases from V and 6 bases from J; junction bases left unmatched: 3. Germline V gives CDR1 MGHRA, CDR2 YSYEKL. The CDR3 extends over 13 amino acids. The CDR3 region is CASSPGQGNGYTF. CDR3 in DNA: TGCGCCAGCAGCCCGGGACAGGGAAATGGCTACACCTTC.

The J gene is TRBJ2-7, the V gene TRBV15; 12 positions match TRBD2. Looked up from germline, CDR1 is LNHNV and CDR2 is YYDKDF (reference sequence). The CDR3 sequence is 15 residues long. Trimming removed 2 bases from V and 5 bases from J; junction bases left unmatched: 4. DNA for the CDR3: TGTGCCACCAGCAGAACTCGACTAGCGGGGGACGAGCAGTACTTC. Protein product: CATSRTRLAGDEQYF.

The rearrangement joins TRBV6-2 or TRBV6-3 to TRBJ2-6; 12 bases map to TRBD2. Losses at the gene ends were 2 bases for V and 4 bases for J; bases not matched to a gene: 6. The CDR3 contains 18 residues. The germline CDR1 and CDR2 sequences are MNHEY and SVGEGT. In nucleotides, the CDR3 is TGTGCCAGCAGTTACGGGCTAGCGGGGGGGCCCGGGGCCAACGTCCTGACTTTC. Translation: CASSYGLAGGPGANVLTF.

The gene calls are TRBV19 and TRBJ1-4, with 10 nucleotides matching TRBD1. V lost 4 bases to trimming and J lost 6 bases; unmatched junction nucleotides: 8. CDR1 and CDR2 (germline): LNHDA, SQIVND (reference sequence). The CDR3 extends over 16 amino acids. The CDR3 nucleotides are TGTGCCAGTAGTACCCCACCGGGACAGGGGTATGAAAAACTGTTTTTT. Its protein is CASSTPPGQGYEKLFF.

The CDR3 region has the DNA TGTGCCAGCAGCCATGGGGGGGGCGCCACTGAAGCTTTCTTT. It translates to CASSHGGGATEAFF. This chain uses TRBV14 with TRBJ1-1, with D perhaps matching TRBD1 (6 bases). V was shortened by 3 bases and J by 4 bases, with 12 bases between the two germline ends. The CDR3 consists of 14 residues. In germline, CDR1 is SGHDN, CDR2 FVKESK.

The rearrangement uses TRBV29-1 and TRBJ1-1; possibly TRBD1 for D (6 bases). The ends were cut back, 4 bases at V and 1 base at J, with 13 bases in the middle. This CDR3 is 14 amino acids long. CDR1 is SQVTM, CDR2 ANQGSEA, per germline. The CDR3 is CSVGTGQRNTEAFF. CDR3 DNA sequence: TGCAGCGTTGGAACAGGACAGCGGAACACTGAAGCTTTCTTT.

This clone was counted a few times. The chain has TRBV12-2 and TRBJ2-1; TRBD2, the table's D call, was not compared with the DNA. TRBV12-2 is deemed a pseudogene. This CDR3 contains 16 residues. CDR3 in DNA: TGTGCAAGTCGCTTAGCCCCGGGACTAGCGGGAAGTGAGCAGTTCTTC. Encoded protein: CASRLAPGLAGSEQFF.

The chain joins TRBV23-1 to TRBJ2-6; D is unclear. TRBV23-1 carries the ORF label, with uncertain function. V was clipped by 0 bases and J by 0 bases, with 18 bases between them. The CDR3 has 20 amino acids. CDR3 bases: TGCGCCAGCAGTCAATCTATCATCCCAGGCATCTTCTCTGGGGCCAACGTCCTGACTTTC. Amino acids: CASSQSIIPGIFSGANVLTF.

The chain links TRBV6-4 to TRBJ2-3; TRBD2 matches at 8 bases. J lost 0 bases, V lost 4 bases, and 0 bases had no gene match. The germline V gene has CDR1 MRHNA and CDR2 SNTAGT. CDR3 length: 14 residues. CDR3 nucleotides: TGTGCCAGCAGTGCTAGCGGGAGCACAGATACGCAGTATTTT. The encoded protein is CASSASGSTDTQYF.

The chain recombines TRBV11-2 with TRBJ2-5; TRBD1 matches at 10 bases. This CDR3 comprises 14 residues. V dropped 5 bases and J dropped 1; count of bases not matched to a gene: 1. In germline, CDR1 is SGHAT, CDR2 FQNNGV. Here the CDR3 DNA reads TGTGCCAGCAGCGGACAGGGGGGCCAAGAGACCCAGTACTTC. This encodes CASSGQGGQETQYF.

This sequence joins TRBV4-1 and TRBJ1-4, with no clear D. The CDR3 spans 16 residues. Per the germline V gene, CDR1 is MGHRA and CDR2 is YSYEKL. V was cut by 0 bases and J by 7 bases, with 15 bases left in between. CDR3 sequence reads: CASSQDSGAGGEKLFF. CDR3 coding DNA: TGCGCCAGCAGCCAAGATTCGGGAGCTGGCGGTGAAAAACTGTTTTTT.

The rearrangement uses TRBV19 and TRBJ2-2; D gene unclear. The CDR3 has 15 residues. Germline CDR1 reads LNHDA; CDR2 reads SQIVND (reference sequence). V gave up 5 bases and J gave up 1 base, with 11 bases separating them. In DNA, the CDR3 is TGTGCCAGTAGTTTGCGCCTCGGGAACACCGGGGAGCTGTTTTTT. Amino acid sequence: CASSLRLGNTGELFF.

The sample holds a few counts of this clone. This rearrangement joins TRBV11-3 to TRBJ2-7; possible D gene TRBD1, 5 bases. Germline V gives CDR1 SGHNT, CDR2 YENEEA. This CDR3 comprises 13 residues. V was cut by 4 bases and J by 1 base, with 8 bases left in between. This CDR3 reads CASSSRESYEQYF. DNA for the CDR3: TGTGCCAGCAGCTCCAGGGAATCCTACGAGCAGTACTTC. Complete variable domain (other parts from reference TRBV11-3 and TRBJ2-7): EAGVVQSPRYKIIEKKQPVAFWCNPISGHNTLYWYLQNLGQGPELLIRYENEEAVDDSQLPKDRFSAERLKGVDSTLKIQPAELGDSAVYLCASSSRESYEQYFGPGTRLTVT.